Listed below are T cell receptor beta chains from one sample, sequenced in a study of cytomegalovirus exposure and HLA in healthy donors. Generated by immunoSEQ multiplex PCR, the TCRdb table keeps only in-frame clones and is missing some. The sample lists about 180,000 clones; around 85% were seen once. The sample was PBMCs. These receptors were collected from a man aged 18-30 years in good health and CMV-seropositive. Both conserved end residues are part of each CDR3. The order of the fields is CDR3 protein, CDR3 DNA, D gene, clone size, J gene, V gene, CDR3 length. The D gene is left open where the match is weak. Clone size is given for some rows only: seen once, a few or many times, or a class if the clone is expanded.

cdr3_aa: CASSFVGEPAYEQYF
cdr3_nt: TGTGCCAGCAGTTTCGTCGGGGAACCGGCTTACGAGCAGTACTTC
d_call: .
clone_size: .
j_call: TRBJ2-7
v_call: TRBV28
cdr3_length: 15

cdr3_aa: CASSQDSSANYGYTF
cdr3_nt: TGTGCCAGCAGCCAAGATAGCTCAGCTAACTATGGCTACACCTTC
d_call: .
clone_size: once
j_call: TRBJ1-2
v_call: TRBV14
cdr3_length: 15

cdr3_aa: CASSFGLMNTEAFF
cdr3_nt: TGTGCCAGCAGTTTCGGACTGATGAACACTGAAGCTTTCTTT
d_call: .
clone_size: .
j_call: TRBJ1-1
v_call: TRBV6-6
cdr3_length: 14

cdr3_aa: CAWSVKGQENQPQHF
cdr3_nt: TGTGCCTGGAGTGTCAAGGGACAGGAAAATCAGCCCCAGCATTTT
d_call: TRBD1
clone_size: .
j_call: TRBJ1-5
v_call: TRBV30
cdr3_length: 15

cdr3_aa: CASSLAGGSYNEQFF
cdr3_nt: TGTGCCAGCAGCTTAGCGGGAGGCTCCTACAATGAGCAGTTCTTC
d_call: TRBD2
clone_size: few
j_call: TRBJ2-1
v_call: TRBV11-2
cdr3_length: 15

cdr3_aa: CASRRQGERGGELFF
cdr3_nt: TGTGCCAGTCGTCGACAGGGGGAAAGGGGCGGGGAGCTGTTTTTT
d_call: TRBD1
clone_size: .
j_call: TRBJ2-2
v_call: TRBV6-1
cdr3_length: 15

cdr3_aa: CASSYRQTTEAFF
cdr3_nt: TGTGCCAGCAGCTACCGACAAACCACTGAAGCTTTCTTT
d_call: .
clone_size: .
j_call: TRBJ1-1
v_call: TRBV6-5
cdr3_length: 13

cdr3_aa: CASSWTGEGEQYF
cdr3_nt: TGTGCCAGCAGTTGGACAGGGGAAGGCGAGCAGTACTTC
d_call: TRBD1
clone_size: few
j_call: TRBJ2-7
v_call: TRBV7-6
cdr3_length: 13

cdr3_aa: CASSLGGTGHYEQYF
cdr3_nt: TGTGCCAGCAGTTTAGGGGGGACAGGGCACTACGAGCAGTACTTC
d_call: TRBD1
clone_size: once
j_call: TRBJ2-7
v_call: TRBV28
cdr3_length: 15

cdr3_aa: CASSRDYSNQPQHF
cdr3_nt: TGTGCCAGTAGCAGGGACTATAGCAATCAGCCCCAGCATTTT
d_call: .
clone_size: .
j_call: TRBJ1-5
v_call: TRBV19
cdr3_length: 14

cdr3_aa: CASSEVAGGIQPQHF
cdr3_nt: TGTGCCAGCAGTGAAGTGGCAGGGGGTATTCAGCCCCAGCATTTT
d_call: TRBD1
clone_size: once
j_call: TRBJ1-5
v_call: TRBV6-1
cdr3_length: 15

cdr3_aa: CSVEGLADKAYNEQFF
cdr3_nt: TGCAGCGTTGAAGGGCTAGCGGATAAGGCCTACAATGAGCAGTTCTTC
d_call: TRBD2
clone_size: .
j_call: TRBJ2-1
v_call: TRBV29-1
cdr3_length: 16

cdr3_aa: CASSQLFPRQSHEQYF
cdr3_nt: TGCGCCAGCAGCCAATTATTCCCCCGACAGTCCCACGAGCAGTACTTC
d_call: .
clone_size: .
j_call: TRBJ2-7
v_call: TRBV4-1
cdr3_length: 16

cdr3_aa: CASSAAGGPSSADTQYF
cdr3_nt: TGTGCCAGCAGCGCCGCGGGGGGGCCTTCCTCGGCAGATACGCAGTATTTT
d_call: TRBD2
clone_size: once
j_call: TRBJ2-3
v_call: TRBV9
cdr3_length: 17

cdr3_aa: CASSEQDRPYEQYF
cdr3_nt: TGTGCCAGCAGTGAACAGGACAGGCCCTACGAGCAGTACTTC
d_call: TRBD1
clone_size: .
j_call: TRBJ2-7
v_call: TRBV6-1
cdr3_length: 14

cdr3_aa: CASSFGGHNEQFF
cdr3_nt: TGTGCCAGCAGTTTCGGGGGTCACAATGAGCAGTTCTTC
d_call: .
clone_size: once
j_call: TRBJ2-1
v_call: TRBV6-5
cdr3_length: 13

cdr3_aa: CAWSVGAGNQPQHF
cdr3_nt: TGTGCCTGGAGTGTGGGGGCAGGCAATCAGCCCCAGCATTTT
d_call: .
clone_size: .
j_call: TRBJ1-5
v_call: TRBV30
cdr3_length: 14

cdr3_aa: CASSSRRPVF
cdr3_nt: TGTGCCAGCAGCTCAAGGAGACCCGTCTTT
d_call: .
clone_size: once
j_call: TRBJ1-1
v_call: TRBV7-9
cdr3_length: 10

cdr3_aa: CASSITGELFF
cdr3_nt: TGCGCCAGCTCAATTACCGGGGAGCTGTTTTTT
d_call: .
clone_size: few
j_call: TRBJ2-2
v_call: TRBV10-2
cdr3_length: 11

cdr3_aa: CAISGTGDSNQPQHF
cdr3_nt: TGTGCCATCAGTGGGACAGGGGACAGCAATCAGCCCCAGCATTTT
d_call: TRBD1
clone_size: .
j_call: TRBJ1-5
v_call: TRBV10-3
cdr3_length: 15

cdr3_aa: CASRGDPGQGYGYTF
cdr3_nt: TGTGCCAGCAGGGGGGATCCGGGACAGGGTTATGGCTACACCTTC
d_call: TRBD1
clone_size: once
j_call: TRBJ1-2
v_call: TRBV28
cdr3_length: 15

cdr3_aa: CASSQTRQSPGEYF
cdr3_nt: TGTGCCAGCAGCCAAACCCGACAGAGCCCGGGGGAGTACTTC
d_call: .
clone_size: once
j_call: TRBJ2-7
v_call: TRBV4-2
cdr3_length: 14

cdr3_aa: CATSRDQASSYEQYF
cdr3_nt: TGTGCCACCAGCAGAGATCAGGCCAGCTCCTACGAGCAGTACTTC
d_call: .
clone_size: .
j_call: TRBJ2-7
v_call: TRBV15
cdr3_length: 15

cdr3_aa: CASSYLSGREGSGELFF
cdr3_nt: TGTGCCAGCAGTTACCTCTCAGGCAGGGAGGGGAGCGGGGAGCTGTTTTTT
d_call: TRBD2
clone_size: .
j_call: TRBJ2-2
v_call: TRBV27
cdr3_length: 17

cdr3_aa: CASTTGQGTDTQYF
cdr3_nt: TGCGCCAGCACGACGGGACAGGGCACAGATACGCAGTATTTT
d_call: TRBD1
clone_size: .
j_call: TRBJ2-3
v_call: TRBV5-1
cdr3_length: 14

cdr3_aa: CASSEWTSGGATGELFF
cdr3_nt: TGTGCCAGCAGTGAATGGACTAGCGGGGGGGCGACCGGGGAGCTGTTTTTT
d_call: TRBD2
clone_size: .
j_call: TRBJ2-2
v_call: TRBV25-1
cdr3_length: 17

cdr3_aa: CASSDLSGEGGTEAFF
cdr3_nt: TGTGCCAGCAGTGACTTGTCAGGGGAAGGTGGGACTGAAGCTTTCTTT
d_call: .
clone_size: few
j_call: TRBJ1-1
v_call: TRBV2
cdr3_length: 16

cdr3_aa: CASRGLAGGVETQYF
cdr3_nt: TGTGCCAGCAGGGGACTAGCGGGAGGTGTAGAGACCCAGTACTTC
d_call: TRBD2
clone_size: .
j_call: TRBJ2-5
v_call: TRBV6-5
cdr3_length: 15

cdr3_aa: CASSQGLAGEFEQYF
cdr3_nt: TGCGCCAGCAGTCAGGGTCTAGCGGGAGAATTCGAGCAGTACTTC
d_call: TRBD2
clone_size: .
j_call: TRBJ2-7
v_call: TRBV23-1
cdr3_length: 15

cdr3_aa: CASSFYEAKNIQYF
cdr3_nt: TGTGCCAGCAGCTTTTACGAGGCCAAAAACATTCAGTACTTC
d_call: .
clone_size: .
j_call: TRBJ2-4
v_call: TRBV13
cdr3_length: 14

cdr3_aa: CARSLLANRVLNTEAFF
cdr3_nt: TGTGCCAGAAGCTTACTTGCGAACAGGGTTTTGAACACTGAAGCTTTCTTT
d_call: .
clone_size: .
j_call: TRBJ1-1
v_call: TRBV5-3
cdr3_length: 17

cdr3_aa: CASSVVLGNTEAFF
cdr3_nt: TGTGCCAGCAGCGTAGTCCTAGGGAACACTGAAGCTTTCTTT
d_call: .
clone_size: .
j_call: TRBJ1-1
v_call: TRBV9
cdr3_length: 14

cdr3_aa: CASSTTGEEKLFF
cdr3_nt: TGTGCCAGCAGTACGACAGGGGAAGAAAAACTGTTTTTT
d_call: TRBD1
clone_size: .
j_call: TRBJ1-4
v_call: TRBV6-6
cdr3_length: 13

cdr3_aa: CASSIGQGSDTQYF
cdr3_nt: TGCGCCAGCAGCATTGGACAGGGGTCGGATACGCAGTATTTT
d_call: TRBD1
clone_size: .
j_call: TRBJ2-3
v_call: TRBV5-1
cdr3_length: 14

cdr3_aa: CASSFGPRGAFF
cdr3_nt: TGTGCCAGCAGCTTCGGCCCCCGAGGAGCTTTCTTT
d_call: .
clone_size: .
j_call: TRBJ1-1
v_call: TRBV7-9
cdr3_length: 12

cdr3_aa: CASSPGGNTEAFF
cdr3_nt: TGTGCCAGTAGTCCAGGAGGGAACACTGAAGCTTTCTTT
d_call: .
clone_size: .
j_call: TRBJ1-1
v_call: TRBV19
cdr3_length: 13

cdr3_aa: CASTLGTASNSNQPQHF
cdr3_nt: TGTGCCAGCACCCTGGGGACAGCTTCTAATAGCAATCAGCCCCAGCATTTT
d_call: TRBD1
clone_size: .
j_call: TRBJ1-5
v_call: TRBV28
cdr3_length: 17

cdr3_aa: CASSLMGQGALATEAFF
cdr3_nt: TGTGCCAGCAGTTTGATGGGACAGGGGGCTCTTGCCACTGAAGCTTTCTTT
d_call: TRBD1
clone_size: .
j_call: TRBJ1-1
v_call: TRBV7-2
cdr3_length: 17

cdr3_aa: CASSRAGSFSNQPQHF
cdr3_nt: TGTGCCAGCAGTCGCGCAGGGTCTTTTAGCAATCAGCCCCAGCATTTT
d_call: .
clone_size: .
j_call: TRBJ1-5
v_call: TRBV5-6
cdr3_length: 16

cdr3_aa: CASKGLAGTGRSNQPQHF
cdr3_nt: TGTGCCAGTAAGGGTTTGGCCGGGACAGGGAGGAGCAATCAGCCCCAGCATTTT
d_call: TRBD1
clone_size: .
j_call: TRBJ1-5
v_call: TRBV19
cdr3_length: 18

cdr3_aa: CSVGLAGTPGELFF
cdr3_nt: TGCAGCGTTGGGCTAGCGGGAACCCCCGGGGAGCTGTTTTTT
d_call: TRBD2
clone_size: once
j_call: TRBJ2-2
v_call: TRBV29-1
cdr3_length: 14

cdr3_aa: CASSLWTGTNTEAFF
cdr3_nt: TGTGCCAGCAGCTTATGGACAGGGACTAACACTGAAGCTTTCTTT
d_call: TRBD1
clone_size: .
j_call: TRBJ1-1
v_call: TRBV11-3
cdr3_length: 15

cdr3_aa: CASSEEWTGDEQYF
cdr3_nt: TGTGCCAGCAGTGAAGAGTGGACAGGCGACGAGCAGTACTTC
d_call: TRBD1
clone_size: .
j_call: TRBJ2-7
v_call: TRBV6-1
cdr3_length: 14

cdr3_aa: CASSEGHMNTEAFF
cdr3_nt: TGCGCCAGCAGCGAGGGACACATGAACACTGAAGCTTTCTTT
d_call: .
clone_size: .
j_call: TRBJ1-1
v_call: TRBV5-1
cdr3_length: 14

cdr3_aa: CASSLSRGGRTDTQYF
cdr3_nt: TGTGCCAGCAGTTTATCTCGCGGGGGTCGCACAGATACGCAGTATTTT
d_call: TRBD2
clone_size: .
j_call: TRBJ2-3
v_call: TRBV27
cdr3_length: 16

cdr3_aa: CASSYGSTQTIEAFF
cdr3_nt: TGTGCCAGCAGTTACGGTAGCACCCAGACGATTGAAGCTTTCTTT
d_call: .
clone_size: .
j_call: TRBJ1-1
v_call: TRBV6-6
cdr3_length: 15

cdr3_aa: CASSTAGGWDSPLHF
cdr3_nt: TGTGCCAGCTCGACTGCGGGGGGATGGGATTCACCCCTCCACTTT
d_call: .
clone_size: .
j_call: TRBJ1-6
v_call: TRBV18
cdr3_length: 15

cdr3_aa: CASQGQDQETQYF
cdr3_nt: TGCGCCTCCCAGGGACAGGACCAAGAGACCCAGTACTTC
d_call: TRBD1
clone_size: .
j_call: TRBJ2-5
v_call: TRBV5-1
cdr3_length: 13

cdr3_aa: CAGLGGGTNTEAFF
cdr3_nt: TGTGCCGGCCTCGGGGGGGGCACCAACACTGAAGCTTTCTTT
d_call: .
clone_size: once
j_call: TRBJ1-1
v_call: TRBV7-4
cdr3_length: 14

cdr3_aa: CATEQGPSTDTQYF
cdr3_nt: TGTGCCACAGAACAGGGCCCTAGCACAGATACGCAGTATTTT
d_call: .
clone_size: .
j_call: TRBJ2-3
v_call: TRBV10-3
cdr3_length: 14

cdr3_aa: CASSSPSRGTYEQYF
cdr3_nt: TGTGCCAGCAGTTCCCCCTCAAGGGGTACCTACGAGCAGTACTTC
d_call: .
clone_size: .
j_call: TRBJ2-7
v_call: TRBV28
cdr3_length: 15

cdr3_aa: CASKGQGYSNQPQHF
cdr3_nt: TGTGCCAGTAAGGGACAGGGGTATAGCAATCAGCCCCAGCATTTT
d_call: TRBD1
clone_size: .
j_call: TRBJ1-5
v_call: TRBV19
cdr3_length: 15

cdr3_aa: CASSLDRGNEQYF
cdr3_nt: TGTGCCAGCAGCCTGGACAGGGGGAACGAGCAGTACTTC
d_call: TRBD1
clone_size: few
j_call: TRBJ2-7
v_call: TRBV4-2
cdr3_length: 13

cdr3_aa: CASSFSSVPETQYF
cdr3_nt: TGTGCCAGCAGTTTTTCTAGCGTCCCAGAGACCCAGTACTTC
d_call: .
clone_size: .
j_call: TRBJ2-5
v_call: TRBV6-5
cdr3_length: 14

cdr3_aa: CASTQQGSTDTQYF
cdr3_nt: TGTGCCAGCACTCAACAGGGTAGCACAGATACGCAGTATTTT
d_call: .
clone_size: once
j_call: TRBJ2-3
v_call: TRBV5-4
cdr3_length: 14